Included here is one TCR beta chain sequence, with context. This CDR3 comprises 16 residues. Looked up from germline, CDR1 is SGHTA and CDR2 is FQGTGA. The junction had 3 bases not matched to a gene; V was cut back by 1 base and J by 1 base. The repertoire was sequenced with immunoSEQ multiplex PCR; TCRdb's copy has only in-frame clones and lacks some. The data show about 49,000 clones, with roughly 78% seen just once and about 10% held by the top ten. The data belong to a study of PD-L1 blockade in urothelial cancer. Study at large: Blood analysis took place 3 weeks (second dose) and 6 weeks after treatment start. Median T cell yield per blood sample was about 150,000 cells.

Documented time point: pretreatment peripheral blood. The sequenced sample was PBMCs, obtained around atezolizumab (anti-PD-L1) treatment. The gene calls are TRBV7-3 and TRBJ2-3; 9 nucleotides align to TRBD2. The receptor was derived from a man aged 65 to 85 with urothelial cancer. The CDR3, as DNA: TGTGCCAGCAGCTTAAGCGGGAGGGTTGGCACAGATACGCAGTATTTT. Translation: CASSLSGRVGTDTQYF.